This TCR beta chain derives from a study of blood T cell repertoires in COVID-19 (TCRdb year 2020). Turning to the overall study: The collaborator samples originated in the United States, Italy and Spain and spanned the acute and convalescent phases of COVID-19. Subjects who had been exposed to COVID-19, were actively infected with it, or had recovered from it provided the deeply sampled blood TCRbeta repertoires that made up the dataset. Sample metadata almost always included a de-identified subject ID, COVID-19 status, age in years and sex. The samples were drawn from the first 160 participants of the ongoing ImmuneRACE study and from under 1,500 subjects provided by 6 global collaborators. The prospective study material was composed of cDNA or gDNA derived from T cells, B-cell-depleted T cells, or PBMCs. The repertoires were released in a freely available public database meant as a resource for research on the immune response to SARS-CoV-2. HLA class I and class II types, where available, came from metadata supplied by the sample provider rather than from assay-based typing. General conclusions and limits of the study: Clinical and demographic metadata were provided uncurated, with the amount varying by source and participant.

Turning to this clone: The target of this receptor is not known. Nothing much larger sits one base from this clone, and base qualities are not available.

V is pruned by 10 bases and J by 6 bases, leaving 21 bases of the junction without a gene match. From cysteine to phenylalanine, the CDR3 is 16 amino acids long. The sequence is cut down to CDR3 DNA, 48 bases in frame from base 1. Samples from volunteer blood donors who had recovered from COVID-19 were contributed by a second Seattle source. The collaborating institutions used their own protocols to collect whole blood in K2EDTA tubes. For TCRbeta analysis, collaborators shipped samples in one of three forms: frozen whole blood, isolated PBMCs, or DNA extracted from either of those sample types. The immunoSEQ Assay, a bias-controlled multiplex PCR, was used to amplify TCRbeta CDR3 regions from genomic DNA. The source study handled its data this way. Within the assay, amplification of reference gene primers was used to estimate how many nucleated cells each sample contained. To quantify the absolute abundance of each unique TCRbeta CDR3 rearrangement, sequence reads were collapsed and filtered. Productive Simpson clonality was computed per sample as the square root of Simpson's diversity index over productive rearrangements. TCRdb limited this immuneACCESS table to in-frame rearrangements with V and J called. A share of clones is missing; checked studies link under half to unresolved V genes, and the rest is unexplained. The DNA was the basis for D and trimming; V, J and clone size are from that table. The sample table holds roughly 160,000 clones, of which 87% were seen once. Together, the top ten hold over 3.5% of the sample.

The receptor was isolated from a woman in her sixties who had recovered from COVID-19. Rearrangement joined TRBV23-1 to TRBJ2-7; 7 central bases correspond to TRBD1. TRBV23-1 is annotated as an ORF whose role is uncertain. The sequencing sample was made of peripheral blood. The DNA is TGCGCCACCAACTCTCTTCAACAGGGGCCGCCGTTCGAGCAGTACTTC. It encodes CATNSLQQGPPFEQYF.